Shown below are 9 T cell receptor beta chains from a single sample sequenced in a study of shared clonotypes between healthy human individuals. Libraries were prepared by immunoSEQ multiplex PCR; TCRdb keeps only in-frame clonotypes and omits some of them. In the table there are around 1,900,000 clones, about 94% of which are singletons. The naive CD8 population came from CD45RO-negative cells selected for CCR7, without terminally differentiated effector memory CD45RA+ cells. The specimen sequenced was naive CD8+ T cells from PBMCs. The receptor set was obtained from a man aged 18 to 30 in good health. Some clones in this sample may be carry-over from other donors' samples.

This chain connects TRBV10-1 to TRBJ2-7; TRBD2 agrees at 13 bases. Per the germline V gene, CDR1 is WNHNN and CDR2 is SYGVQD (reference sequence). Trimming removed 3 bases from V and 3 bases from J; junction bases left unmatched: 14. The CDR3 extends over 19 amino acids. In nucleotides, the CDR3 is TGCGCCAGCAGTGACCCGACTAGCGGGAGGCCCGAAACGCACTACGAGCAGTACTTC. As protein: CASSDPTSGRPETHYEQYF.

This clone was counted a few times. The chain carries TRBV29-1 and TRBJ2-7, with TRBD1 identical over 11 bases. This CDR3 comprises 12 residues. Germline CDR1 and CDR2: SQVTM and ANQGSEA. V dropped 7 bases and J dropped 4; count of bases not matched to a gene: 3. DNA of the CDR3: TGCAGCGGGCGGGACAGGGGGTACGAGCAGTACTTC. Amino acids: CSGRDRGYEQYF.

J is TRBJ2-7 and V is TRBV5-6; 8 bases map to TRBD2. V was pared by 4 bases and J by 7 bases, with 19 bases of the junction left unmatched. Germline assignment: CDR1 SGHDT and CDR2 YYEEEE. This CDR3 has 17 residues. CDR3 protein: CASSRHVASGPSLEQYF. In DNA, the CDR3 is TGTGCCAGCAGCCGCCATGTGGCTAGCGGGCCGTCTTTAGAGCAGTACTTC.

The rearrangement uses TRBV6-5 and TRBJ2-5; tentatively, D is TRBD2 (6 bases). V shed 2 bases and J shed 1 base, with 14 bases lying between them. The CDR3 is made up of 16 amino acids. Germline assignment: CDR1 MNHEY and CDR2 SVGAGI. CDR3 residues: CASSYGGGLIQETQYF. The DNA for the CDR3 is TGTGCCAGCAGTTACGGGGGAGGCCTAATCCAAGAGACCCAGTACTTC.

V usage is TRBV27 and J usage is TRBJ2-5; 7 bases line up with TRBD1. The CDR3 has 13 amino acids. CDR1 and CDR2 from the germline V gene are MNHEY and SMNVEV (reference sequence). After removal of 6 bases from V and 4 bases from J, the junction contained 5 bases not matched to a gene. Written as DNA, the CDR3 is TGTGCCAGCAGCCCGCACAGGGGAGAGACCCAGTACTTC. Translated: CASSPHRGETQYF.

This CDR3 reads CASSPPRGVNYGYTF. The CDR3 DNA reads as TGTGCCAGCAGCCCCCCTCGGGGAGTTAACTATGGCTACACCTTC. The chain has TRBV28 and TRBJ1-2; no clear D. The CDR3 length is 15 residues. With 6 bases removed from V and 1 base from J, the gap between germline ends came to 15 bases. Germline CDR1 is MDHEN and CDR2 is SYDVKM.

J is TRBJ2-3 and V is TRBV5-6, with 11 bases that match TRBD2. The CDR3 has 16 amino acids. Trimming took 2 bases from V and 3 from J; bases not matched to a gene: 5. The germline V gene has CDR1 SGHDT and CDR2 YYEEEE. CDR3 amino acids: CASSFRLAGLTDTQYF. CDR3 coding DNA: TGTGCCAGCAGCTTCCGACTAGCGGGACTAACAGATACGCAGTATTTT.

This chain joins TRBV5-8 and TRBJ1-2, with 7 positions matching TRBD1. The germline CDR1 and CDR2 sequences are SGHTS and YDEGEE. The J segment lost 2 bases and the V segment lost 8 bases, leaving 6 bases of the junction unmatched. This CDR3 has 13 amino acids. For the CDR3, the DNA is TGTGCCAGTCATCAGGGGGGAAACTATGGCTACACCTTC. It translates to CASHQGGNYGYTF.

The CDR3 is CSVEFLGSGNTIYF. The CDR3 bases are TGCAGCGTTGAGTTCCTGGGGTCCGGAAACACCATATATTTT. The chain uses TRBV29-1 and TRBJ1-3; no clear D. Germline V CDR1 and CDR2: SQVTM, ANQGSEA. This CDR3 region has 14 residues. Trimming stripped 3 bases from V and 4 bases from J, with 13 bases between.